These 7 T cell receptor beta chains share one sample of origin, sequenced in a study of cytomegalovirus exposure and HLA in healthy donors. Primers included in the PCR were 60 Vbeta and 13 Jbeta primers. Assay used: immunoSEQ multiplex PCR; TCRdb lists only in-frame clones, some missing. Here the sample table reports about 79,000 clones. Sequencing was carried out using PBMCs. The receptor set was obtained from a man aged 25-45 years in good health and CMV-seronegative.

The chain carries TRBV7-2 and TRBJ1-2, with a weak D call TRBD1 (5 bases). Germline V gene lookup returns CDR1 SGHTA and CDR2 FQGNSA. V was cut by 1 base and J by 3 bases, with 9 bases left in between. CDR3 length: 14 amino acids. Written as DNA, the CDR3 is TGTGCCAGCAGCTTAGGTACAGGAGACTATGGCTACACCTTC. As protein: CASSLGTGDYGYTF.

This chain uses TRBV2 with TRBJ1-6; 7 bases map to TRBD1. The CDR3 length is 15 residues. After removal of 6 bases from V and 8 bases from J, the junction contained 10 bases not matched to a gene. From germline, CDR1 is SNHLY and CDR2 FYNNEI. CDR3 DNA sequence: TGTGCCAGCAGCTCGAGTCAGGGGGAGGATTCACCCCTCCACTTT. It specifies CASSSSQGEDSPLHF.

The rearrangement links TRBV5-1 to TRBJ2-1, with TRBD2 identical over 9 bases. The CDR3 spans 16 residues. V was pared by 4 bases and J by 8 bases, with 13 bases of the junction left unmatched. CDR1 is SGHRS, CDR2 YFSETQ, per germline. The CDR3, as DNA: TGCGCCAGCAGCAGTATAGCGGGGGTTGACGTCCATGAGCAGTTCTTC. Its translation: CASSSIAGVDVHEQFF.

The chain couples TRBV5-1 to TRBJ2-1; the D gene is possibly TRBD2 (7 bases). The germline V and J ends were trimmed by 5 bases and 8 bases, with 17 bases remaining between them. Germline values: CDR1 SGHRS, CDR2 YFSETQ. The CDR3 consists of 14 residues. CDR3 region: CASREGGGMDEQFF. The DNA of the CDR3 is TGCGCCAGCAGGGAGGGGGGGGGCATGGATGAGCAGTTCTTC.

In DNA form, the CDR3 reads TGCAGCGTTCTTCCAGCGGGGGGGCCCACAGATACGCAGTATTTT. Encoded protein: CSVLPAGGPTDTQYF. This chain links TRBV29-1 with TRBJ2-3; 10 bases agree with TRBD2. J was trimmed by 2 bases and V by 5 bases; bases with no gene match: 7. Germline CDR1 is SQVTM and CDR2 is ANQGSEA. This CDR3 contains 15 residues.

The gene calls are TRBV21-1 and TRBJ1-6; the D call in the table, TRBD1, was not verified against the DNA. TRBV21-1 is an annotated pseudogene. CDR3 length: 18 residues. CDR3 sequence: CASSNPGQLISYNSPLHF. The CDR3 DNA reads TGTGCCAGCAGCAACCCTGGACAGCTCATCTCCTATAATTCACCCCTCCACTTT.

The genes are TRBV28 and TRBJ2-7, with 8 bases lining up with TRBD1. Germline loops: CDR1 MDHEN, CDR2 SYDVKM. V gave up 6 bases and J gave up 5 bases; unmatched junction bases: 9. This CDR3 has 14 residues. CDR3 nucleotides: TGTGCCAGCAGCACCACCCTGGACAGGGACGAGCAGTACTTC. It translates to CASSTTLDRDEQYF.